This T cell receptor beta chain came from a study of T cell repertoires in cytomegalovirus infection. Turning to this clonotype: The antigen is undetermined.

The study's findings and limits: Across the ex vivo response, the dominant clonotypes were HLA-C-restricted CMV-specific TCR beta clonotypes. Frequencies of public TCR beta families were cumulated, and this identified carriers of CMV plus the relevant HLA.

MiXCR was run by TCRdb on the reads, yielding one entry per CDR3 protein. Of about 920,000 distinct CDR3 sequences listed, roughly 31% were seen once; the top ten hold around an eighth. Germline V gene data show CDR1 as SGHVS and CDR2 as FQNEAQ. The CDR3 is made up of 17 amino acids. V shed 5 bases and J 4 bases; nucleotides not matched to a gene: 14. The input for sequencing was cultured CD8+ T cells from PBMCs, taken from culture after CMV antigen stimulation. The chain has TRBV7-8 and TRBJ1-1; 9 bases are shared with TRBD1. The sequence derives from a human donor in good health (CMV status not recorded). Some clones in this sample may be carry-over from other donors' samples. CDR3 bases: TGTGCCAGCAGCCCGACGCGACAGGGGGAAGAGGGCACTGAAGCTTTCTTT. It is translated as CASSPTRQGEEGTEAFF.